This T cell receptor (beta chain) was sequenced in a study of cytomegalovirus exposure and HLA in healthy donors. Study-wide context: Around 200 million T cells yielded roughly 100 million unique TCR beta sequences, as an earlier analysis found. Broader study findings: In a later analysis, TCR beta V- and J-gene trimming showed a link to a missense DCLRE1C variant. Rare sequences made up most TCRs, while some public TCRs were found in many donors. In the analysis, some V segments, TRBV6-2 and TRBV6-3 included, were excluded as indistinguishable.

PCR amplification relied on 60 Vbeta primers (plus 13 Jbeta primers). Sequencing used immunoSEQ multiplex PCR; TCRdb keeps in-frame clones, though not all of them. This sample has around 91,000 clones; roughly four fifths occur once, and the top ten carry under 5.5%. About this clone itself: Its antigen is as yet unknown.

Looked up from germline, CDR1 is MDHEN and CDR2 is SYDVKM. Germline trimming cut 4 bases from V and 2 bases from J; bases unmatched to any gene: 19. The CDR3 is 19 residues long. This TCR came from a woman aged 40-49 years in good health and CMV-seropositive. The source material was PBMCs. This sequence joins TRBV28 and TRBJ2-5, with TRBD2 matching over 7 bases. The CDR3 sequence is CASSYPLGREIWGQETQYF. The CDR3 DNA follows: TGTGCCAGCAGTTACCCCCTGGGGCGGGAGATTTGGGGGCAAGAGACCCAGTACTTC.